This TCR beta chain was sequenced in a study of tumor-infiltrating lymphocytes in primary liver carcinoma. About the study: The patient group consisted of men and women aged 30 to 69 years.

This clonotype occurred many times. Its antigen remains unknown. The CDR3 consists of 10 residues. In germline, CDR1 is SQVTM, CDR2 ANQGSEA. Trimming removed 4 bases from V and 7 bases from J, with 8 bases in between. Alongside blood RNA obtained from unsorted whole blood, germline DNA was also extracted. The study enrolled treatment-naive patients with chronic HBV infection. A primer in the constant region served to generate TCR beta cDNA from around 500 ng of total RNA. ARM-PCR, slightly modified, supplied the TCR beta libraries through three nested multiplex PCR rounds. A C-beta reverse primer and TRBV1-TRBV30 forward primers served in each of the first two PCR rounds, at 9 to 11 cycles apiece. TCRdb recomputed calls from the multiplex PCR reads with MiXCR, one row per CDR3 protein. The repertoire holds fewer than 400,000 distinct CDR3 sequences, with 65% as singletons. Study-wide points: Tumor-adjacent and tumor-blood pairs showed less overlap than tumor region pairs. Tumors reached a significantly greater top-250-clone fraction than blood did (p = 0.039).

Sequenced sample: peripheral blood. J is TRBJ2-7 and V is TRBV29-1; D not resolved. This receptor was taken from a man aged 40-50 years with primary liver carcinoma and hepatitis B virus infection. The chain's CDR3 is CSVGVWEQYF. The CDR3 DNA reads TGCAGCGTTGGAGTTTGGGAGCAGTACTTC.